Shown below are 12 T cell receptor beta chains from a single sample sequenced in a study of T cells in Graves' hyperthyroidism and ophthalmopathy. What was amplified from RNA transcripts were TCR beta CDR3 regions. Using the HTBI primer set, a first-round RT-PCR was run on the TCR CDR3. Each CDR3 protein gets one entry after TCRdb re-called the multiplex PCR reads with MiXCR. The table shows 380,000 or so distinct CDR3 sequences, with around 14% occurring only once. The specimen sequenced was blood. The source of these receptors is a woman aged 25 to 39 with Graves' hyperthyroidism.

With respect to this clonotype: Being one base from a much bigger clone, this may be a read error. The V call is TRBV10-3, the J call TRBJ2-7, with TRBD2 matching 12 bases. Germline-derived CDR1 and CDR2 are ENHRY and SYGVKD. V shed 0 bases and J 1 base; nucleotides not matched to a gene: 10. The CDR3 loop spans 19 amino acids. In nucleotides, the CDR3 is TGTGCCATCAGTGAGTCCAGGCTAGCGGGAGGGAGATCATCCTACGAGCAGTACTTC. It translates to CAISESRLAGGRSSYEQYF.

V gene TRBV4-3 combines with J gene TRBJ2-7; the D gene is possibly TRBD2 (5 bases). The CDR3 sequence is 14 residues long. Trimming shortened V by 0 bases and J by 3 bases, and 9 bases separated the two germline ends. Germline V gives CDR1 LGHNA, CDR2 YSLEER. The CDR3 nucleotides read TGCGCCAGCAGCCAAGAGGTGAGCGGCTACGAGCAGTACTTC. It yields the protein CASSQEVSGYEQYF.

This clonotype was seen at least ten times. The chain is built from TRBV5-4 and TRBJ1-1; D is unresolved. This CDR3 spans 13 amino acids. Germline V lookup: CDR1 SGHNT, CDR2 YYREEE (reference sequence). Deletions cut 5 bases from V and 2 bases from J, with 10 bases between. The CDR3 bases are TGTGCCAGCAGTGCAGGCTCAAACACTGAAGCTTTCTTT. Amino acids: CASSAGSNTEAFF.

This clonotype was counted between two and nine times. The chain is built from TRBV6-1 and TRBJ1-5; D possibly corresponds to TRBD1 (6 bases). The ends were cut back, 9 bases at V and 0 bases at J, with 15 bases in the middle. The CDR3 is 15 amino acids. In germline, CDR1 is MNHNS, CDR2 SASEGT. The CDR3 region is CASSQTGNSNQPQHF. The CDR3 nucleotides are TGTGCCAGTAGTCAGACAGGTAATAGCAATCAGCCCCAGCATTTT.

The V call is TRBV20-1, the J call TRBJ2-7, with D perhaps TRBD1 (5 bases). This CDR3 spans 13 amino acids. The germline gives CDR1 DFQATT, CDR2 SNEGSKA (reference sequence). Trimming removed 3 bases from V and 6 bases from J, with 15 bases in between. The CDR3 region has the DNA TGCAGTGCTAGTAACAGGATGGTGTCCGAGCAGTACTTC. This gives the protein CSASNRMVSEQYF.

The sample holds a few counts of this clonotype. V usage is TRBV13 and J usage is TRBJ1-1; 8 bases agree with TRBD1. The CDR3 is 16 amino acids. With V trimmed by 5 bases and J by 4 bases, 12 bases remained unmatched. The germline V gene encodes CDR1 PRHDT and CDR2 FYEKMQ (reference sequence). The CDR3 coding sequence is TGTGCCAGCAGCCCTCAGACAGGGGAGTATCGCACTGAAGCTTTCTTT. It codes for CASSPQTGEYRTEAFF.

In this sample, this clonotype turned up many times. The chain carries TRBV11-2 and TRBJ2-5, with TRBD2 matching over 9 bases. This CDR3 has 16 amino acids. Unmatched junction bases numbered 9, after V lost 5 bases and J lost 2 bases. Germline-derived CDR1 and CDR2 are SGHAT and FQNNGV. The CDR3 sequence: CASSKGLTSGQETQYF. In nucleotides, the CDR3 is TGTGCCAGCAGCAAAGGCTTAACTAGCGGGCAAGAGACCCAGTACTTC.

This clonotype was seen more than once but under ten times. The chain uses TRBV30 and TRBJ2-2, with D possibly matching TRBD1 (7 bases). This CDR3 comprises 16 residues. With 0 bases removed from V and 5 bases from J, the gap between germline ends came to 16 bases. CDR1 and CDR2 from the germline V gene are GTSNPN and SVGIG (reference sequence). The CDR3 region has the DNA TGTGCCTGGAGTGTCGCCAGGGGGGCGCCTACCGGGGAGCTGTTTTTT. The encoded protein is CAWSVARGAPTGELFF.

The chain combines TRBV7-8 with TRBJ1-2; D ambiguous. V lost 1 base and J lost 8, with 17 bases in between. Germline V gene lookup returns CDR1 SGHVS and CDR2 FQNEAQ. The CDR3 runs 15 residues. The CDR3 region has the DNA TGTGCCAGCAGCTTAGGTGGACCCAAACCATACGGCTACACCTTC. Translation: CASSLGGPKPYGYTF.

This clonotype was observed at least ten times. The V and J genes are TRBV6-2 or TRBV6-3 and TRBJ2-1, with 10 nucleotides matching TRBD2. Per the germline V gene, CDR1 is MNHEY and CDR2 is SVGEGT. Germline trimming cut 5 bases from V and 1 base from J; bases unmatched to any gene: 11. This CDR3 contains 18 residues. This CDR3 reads CASSGIGLAALSYNEQFF. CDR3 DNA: TGTGCCAGCAGTGGGATAGGACTAGCGGCGTTATCCTACAATGAGCAGTTCTTC.

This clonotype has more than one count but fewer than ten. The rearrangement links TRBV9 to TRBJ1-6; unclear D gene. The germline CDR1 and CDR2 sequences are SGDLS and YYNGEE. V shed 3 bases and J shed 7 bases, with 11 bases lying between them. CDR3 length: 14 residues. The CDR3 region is CASSAGPINSPLHF. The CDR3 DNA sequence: TGTGCCAGCAGCGCCGGACCGATCAATTCACCCCTCCACTTT.

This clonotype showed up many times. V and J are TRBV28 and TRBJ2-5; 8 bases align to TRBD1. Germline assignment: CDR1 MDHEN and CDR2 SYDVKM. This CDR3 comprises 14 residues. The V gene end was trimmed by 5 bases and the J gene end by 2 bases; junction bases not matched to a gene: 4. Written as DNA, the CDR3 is TGTGCCAGCAGTGGGACAGGAGGTCAAGAGACCCAGTACTTC. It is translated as CASSGTGGQETQYF.